The rows below give T cell receptor beta chains drawn from one sample of a study of shared clonotypes between healthy human individuals. Measured with immunoSEQ multiplex PCR; TCRdb has only the in-frame clones, and not every one. The sample yields approximately 470,000 clones, about 85% seen once. The sample was PBMCs. The receptors were sampled from a woman aged 40 to 50 in good health. Some clones in this sample may be carry-over from other donors' samples. CDR3s include the opening cysteine and the closing phenylalanine or tryptophan. D genes are given only for firm matches. Clone size is not always given. Where it is, it says once, few, many or a class for expanded clones.

j_call d_call v_call clone_size cdr3_aa cdr3_nt
TRBJ1-2 - TRBV7-9 - CASSLNSNYGYTF TGTGCCAGCAGCTTAAACAGCAACTATGGCTACACCTTC
TRBJ1-3 - TRBV27 - CASSFPGPGGNTIYF TGTGCCAGCAGTTTCCCAGGCCCCGGGGGAAACACCATATATTTT
TRBJ2-7 - TRBV18 - CASSRSVAVYEEQYF TGTGCCAGCTCACGTTCGGTAGCGGTCTACGAGGAGCAGTACTTC
TRBJ1-5 TRBD1 TRBV19 once CASSIPDRPYSNQPQHF TGTGCCAGTAGCATACCGGACAGGCCCTATAGCAATCAGCCCCAGCATTTT
TRBJ1-5 - TRBV6-1 - CASMHRLYSNQPQHF TGTGCCAGCATGCACCGGCTTTATAGCAATCAGCCCCAGCATTTT
TRBJ2-5 - TRBV2 - CASSGDGWETQYF TGTGCCAGCAGCGGGGACGGATGGGAGACCCAGTACTTC
TRBJ1-5 TRBD1 TRBV2 - CASRGDSPNQPQHF TGTGCCAGCAGGGGGGACAGCCCCAATCAGCCCCAGCATTTT
TRBJ2-1 TRBD1 TRBV19 - CASSPDRGPRSLYNEQFF TGTGCCAGTAGTCCCGACAGGGGGCCAAGGTCCTTATACAATGAGCAGTTCTTC
TRBJ1-4 - TRBV10-3 - CAISARVNEKLFF TGTGCCATCAGTGCGCGGGTTAATGAAAAACTGTTTTTT
TRBJ1-1 - TRBV5-1 few CASSLNQNTEAFF TGCGCCAGCAGCTTGAACCAAAACACTGAAGCTTTCTTT
TRBJ2-7 - TRBV6-1 - CATRTVSYEQYF TGTGCCACCCGGACAGTCTCCTACGAGCAGTACTTC
TRBJ1-5 - TRBV15 - CATSRVPRRGGNQPQHF TGTGCCACCAGCAGAGTCCCCAGGAGGGGGGGCAATCAGCCCCAGCATTTT
TRBJ2-5 - TRBV28 - CASSLLGVGQETQYF TGTGCCAGCAGTTTATTAGGGGTAGGTCAAGAGACCCAGTACTTC
TRBJ2-7 - TRBV6-5 - CASSYTWPGEQYF TGTGCCAGCAGTTACACCTGGCCCGGGGAGCAGTACTTC
TRBJ2-2 - TRBV14 - CASSRVPGTVNTGELFF TGTGCCAGCAGCCGGGTCCCCGGGACCGTGAACACCGGGGAGCTGTTTTTT
TRBJ2-1 TRBD2 TRBV4-1 once CASSQDSSRTSGRADEQFF TGCGCCAGCAGCCAAGATTCGTCCCGGACTAGCGGGAGGGCAGATGAGCAGTTCTTC
TRBJ1-3 - TRBV7-9 - CASSIDGLSGNTIYF TGTGCCAGCAGTATCGACGGCCTCTCTGGAAACACCATATATTTT
TRBJ1-1 TRBD1 TRBV6-4 many CASSAGTENTEAFF TGTGCCAGCAGCGCCGGGACAGAGAACACTGAAGCTTTCTTT
TRBJ2-3 - TRBV27 - CASSLRGGSSTDTQYF TGTGCCAGCAGTTTAAGGGGAGGCAGTAGCACAGATACGCAGTATTTT
TRBJ1-5 - TRBV6-1 many CASSINPQNQPQHF TGTGCCAGCAGTATTAACCCTCAAAATCAGCCCCAGCATTTT
TRBJ2-7 - TRBV7-8 - CASSAGLHYEQYF TGTGCCAGCAGCGCAGGACTGCACTACGAGCAGTACTTC
TRBJ2-2 TRBD2 TRBV5-4 - CASSLVTSGSGELFF TGTGCCAGCAGCTTAGTAACTAGCGGATCCGGGGAGCTGTTTTTT